These 27 T cell receptor gamma chains originate from one sample sequenced in a study of gamma-delta T cells after stem cell transplantation. TCRdb reanalysed the RT-PCR reads via CATT. The table includes some 1,300 gamma-chain clones, approximately 3% detected once. Sequencing was performed on gamma-delta T cells. The receptors here all came from a human donor. It is not recorded whose cells these are; they may come from a transplant donor.

As for this clone: With only one base between it and a far larger clone, this is likely a read error. The sample holds other DNA sequences that translate to the same CDR3. This chain joins TRGV9 and TRGJP. Per germline, CDR1 GITISATS and CDR2 ISYDGTV (reference sequence). CDR3 length equals 16 residues. The CDR3 region has the DNA TGCGCCTTGTGGGAGCTCACCGAGTTGGGCAAAAAAATCAAGGTATTT. Translation gives CALWELTELGKKIKVF.

Notes on this clone: A much larger clonotype is one base distant, so this may be a read error. Other DNA sequences in this sample translate to the same CDR3. The chain recombines TRGV9 with TRGJP. Germline assignment: CDR1 GITISATS and CDR2 ISYDGTV (reference sequence). The CDR3 has 19 amino acids. CDR3 loop: CALWEVRGLQELGKKIKVF. CDR3 DNA sequence: TGTGCCTTGTGGGAGGTGCGGGGGCTACAAGAGCTGGGCAAAAAAATCAAGGTATTT.

This clone came up a few times. A read error likely explains why the TCRdb protein, taken from a much larger clone, differs from this DNA's translation at residue 14; the protein shown is translated from the DNA. The chain carries TRGV9 and TRGJP. Germline V gene lookup returns CDR1 GITISATS and CDR2 ISYDGTV (reference sequence). This CDR3 comprises 17 residues. The CDR3 region is CALWEDMKELGKKTKVF. In DNA, the CDR3 is TGTGCCTTGTGGGAGGACATGAAAGAGTTGGGCAAAAAAACCAAGGTATTT.

This clone is termed medium-sized. Other DNA variants within this sample encode the same CDR3. J is TRGJP and V is TRGV9. The CDR3 spans 16 residues. CDR1 and CDR2 (germline): GITISATS, ISYDGTV (reference sequence). Trimming removed 4 bases from V and 4 bases from J; junction bases left unmatched: 4. DNA for the CDR3: TGTGCCTTGTGGGACTCACAAGAGTTGGGCAAAAAAATCAAGGTATTT. Residues: CALWDSQELGKKIKVF.

This clone qualifies as medium-sized (0.01 to 0.1%). The gene calls are TRGV9 and TRGJ1 or TRGJ2. CDR3 length: 11 residues. CDR1 is GITISATS and CDR2 is ISYDGTV in the germline V gene (reference sequence). Trimming cost V 2 bases and J 8 bases; bases outside gene matches: 3. The CDR3 here is CALWEEDKKLF. CDR3 bases: TGTGCCTTGTGGGAGGAGGATAAGAAACTCTTT.

The chain is built from TRGV9 and TRGJP. The V gene end was trimmed by 4 bases and the J gene end by 6 bases; junction bases not matched to a gene: 6. This CDR3 is built from 16 residues. The germline CDR1 and CDR2 sequences are GITISATS and ISYDGTV (reference sequence). As DNA, the CDR3 is TGTGCCTTGTGGGACCACCGAGAGTTGGGCAAAAAAATCAAGGTATTT. This encodes CALWDHRELGKKIKVF.

This clone is labeled as medium-sized. A far larger clone is just one base off, so this is likely a read error. This chain uses TRGV3 with TRGJ1 or TRGJ2. V shed 3 bases and J 4 bases; nucleotides not matched to a gene: 12. CDR1 and CDR2 (germline): VTNTFY, YDVSTARD (reference sequence). The CDR3 has 15 residues. CDR3 loop: CATWDGQRLYYKKLF. The CDR3 DNA is TGTGCCACCTGGGACGGGCAGAGGTTATATTATAAGAAACTCTTT.

This clone qualifies as medium-sized. This chain joins TRGV3 and TRGJ1 or TRGJ2. The length of the CDR3 is 11 residues. The trim removed 3 bases at V and 6 bases at J, leaving 2 bases unmatched. Germline values: CDR1 VTNTFY, CDR2 YDVSTARD (reference sequence). CDR3 sequence reads: CATWDSYKKLF. DNA for the CDR3: TGTGCCACCTGGGACTCTTATAAGAAACTCTTT.

In this sample, this clone turned up a few times. One end of the junction fails to match germline, which may point to a read error. The rearrangement uses TRGV9 and TRGJP. CDR1 and CDR2 from the germline V gene are GITISATS and ISYDGTV (reference sequence). The CDR3 spans 17 residues. The CDR3 DNA sequence: TGTGCCTTGTGGGAGGTGCATCGGGAGTTGGGCAAAAAAATCGAGGTATTT. This encodes CALWEVHRELGKKIEVF.

Notes on this clone: TCRdb attributes to this sequence the protein of a much larger clone, which differs from the DNA translation at residue 5; a read error is likely, and the protein displayed is translated from the DNA. As DNA, the CDR3 is TGTGCCACCTGGGACCCACCCTGGGGTAGTGATTGGATCAAGACGTTT. This sequence encodes CATWDPPWGSDWIKTF. The chain has TRGV3 and TRGJP2. The J segment lost 3 bases and the V segment lost 3 bases, leaving 10 bases of the junction unmatched. Germline CDR1 reads VTNTFY; CDR2 reads YDVSTARD (reference sequence). The CDR3 runs to 16 residues.

This clone qualifies as medium-sized. A read error may explain this, as a much larger clone is one base away. In the same sample, other DNA sequences code for this CDR3. V usage is TRGV8 and J usage is TRGJP2. This CDR3 region has 12 residues. Germline V lookup: CDR1 VENAVY, CDR2 YDSYNSRV. The CDR3 DNA reads TGTGCCACTTGGGACCTTGATTGGATCAAGACGTTT. This translates into CATWDLDWIKTF.

In its sample, this clone ranks as large. V usage is TRGV8 and J usage is TRGJP2. Germline CDR1 reads VENAVY; CDR2 reads YDSYNSRV. Unmatched junction bases numbered 2, after V lost 0 bases and J lost 1 base. CDR3 length: 15 amino acids. In nucleotides, the CDR3 is TGTGCCACCTGGGATAGGGCTAGTAGTGATTGGATCAAGACGTTT. This gives the protein CATWDRASSDWIKTF.

This clone rates as large. The sample carries other DNA sequences with the same CDR3. This chain uses TRGV9 with TRGJP2. The CDR3 consists of 15 residues. CDR1 and CDR2 from the germline V gene are GITISATS and ISYDGTV (reference sequence). Germline trimming cut 0 bases from V and 3 bases from J; bases unmatched to any gene: 4. The CDR3 DNA follows: TGTGCCTTGTGGGAGGTGCGCGGTAGTGATTGGATCAAGACGTTT. It specifies CALWEVRGSDWIKTF.

By frequency in the sample, this clone is medium-sized (0.01 to 0.1%). Additional DNA sequences in this sample encode the identical CDR3. The rearrangement joins TRGV9 to TRGJP. This CDR3 has 16 amino acids. The germline gives CDR1 GITISATS, CDR2 ISYDGTV (reference sequence). The V and J ends lost 0 bases and 7 bases, in that order; junction bases with no gene match: 3. The CDR3 DNA reads TGTGCCTTGTGGGAGGTGTTGGAGTTGGGCAAAAAAATCAAGGTATTT. This translates into CALWEVLELGKKIKVF.

In the case of this clone: A much larger clone differs from this one at a single base, so this may be a read error. The same CDR3 is also encoded by other DNA sequences in this sample. J is TRGJ1 or TRGJ2 and V is TRGV2. Trimming removed 0 bases from V and 7 bases from J; junction bases left unmatched: 6. The CDR3 is 13 amino acids. Germline CDR1 EGSNGY, CDR2 YDSYNSKV. CDR3: CATWDGPRYKKLF. DNA of the CDR3: TGTGCCACCTGGGACGGGCCTAGGTATAAGAAACTCTTT.

This clone was picked up a small number of times. This clone may be a read error of a much larger clone one base away. The chain couples TRGV4 to TRGJ1 or TRGJ2. The V and J ends lost 4 bases and 7 bases, in that order; junction bases with no gene match: 10. CDR1 and CDR2 (germline): EGSTGY, YDSYTSSV. The CDR3 sequence is 13 residues long. CDR3 coding DNA: TGTGCCACCTGGGACGTCTCTTGGTATAAGAAACTCTTT. Translation gives CATWDVSWYKKLF.

For this clone: One base away lies a much larger clone, so this may be a sequencing read error. Other nucleotide sequences from this sample produce the same CDR3. The gene calls are TRGV9 and TRGJP. With 1 base clipped from V and 6 bases from J, the junction kept 3 bases outside the gene matches. The CDR3 runs to 16 residues. Germline V lookup: CDR1 GITISATS, CDR2 ISYDGTV (reference sequence). The CDR3 DNA sequence: TGTGCCTTGTGGGAGGTTGGAGAGTTGGGCAAAAAAATCAAGGTATTT. Residues: CALWEVGELGKKIKVF.

The V call is TRGV9, the J call TRGJP. Germline trimming cut 2 bases from V and 7 bases from J; bases unmatched to any gene: 8. The CDR3 covers 17 residues. Germline V gene lookup returns CDR1 GITISATS and CDR2 ISYDGTV (reference sequence). CDR3 loop: CALWEATQELGKKIKVF. The DNA of the CDR3 is TGTGCCTTGTGGGAGGCCACACAGGAGTTGGGCAAAAAAATCAAGGTATTT.

By share of the sample, this clone is large. Other DNA sequences in the same sample also yield this CDR3. The genes are TRGV9 and TRGJP. V trimming: 6 bases; J trimming: 4 bases; junction bases outside the gene matches: 0. The CDR3 contains 14 residues. CDR1 GITISATS and CDR2 ISYDGTV come from the germline V gene (reference sequence). The CDR3 protein is CALWQELGKKIKVF. As DNA, the CDR3 is TGTGCCTTGTGGCAAGAGTTGGGCAAAAAAATCAAGGTATTT.

This rearrangement joins TRGV9 to TRGJP. V was clipped by 2 bases and J by 5 bases; unmatched bases: 6. The CDR3 consists of 17 residues. CDR1 GITISATS and CDR2 ISYDGTV come from the germline V gene (reference sequence). This CDR3 is CALWEGRKELGKKIKVF. CDR3 DNA sequence: TGTGCCTTGTGGGAGGGCCGTAAAGAGTTGGGCAAAAAAATCAAGGTATTT.

About this clone: This sequence may be a read error, since a much larger clone differs from it by one base. V and J are TRGV9 and TRGJP. CDR3 length equals 16 residues. Germline CDR1 reads GITISATS; CDR2 reads ISYDGTV (reference sequence). CDR3 region: CALWEEQELGEKIKVF. In nucleotides, the CDR3 is TGTGCCTTGTGGGAGGAACAAGAGTTGGGCGAAAAAATCAAGGTATTT.

Note on this clone: It differs at one base from a far larger clone, so likely a read error. This chain connects TRGV3 to TRGJ1 or TRGJ2. This CDR3 comprises 12 residues. Trimming took 5 bases from V and 6 from J; bases not matched to a gene: 7. Per the germline V gene, CDR1 is VTNTFY and CDR2 is YDVSTARD (reference sequence). CDR3 in amino acids: CATWGVGYKKLF. The CDR3 nucleotides are TGTGCCACCTGGGGCGTTGGTTATAAGAAACTCTTT.

Judged by abundance, this clone is medium-sized. This probably arose from a read error, given a far larger clone one base away. Other DNA sequences in this sample translate to the same CDR3. V gene TRGV9 combines with J gene TRGJP. The V gene's germline CDR1 is GITISATS and CDR2 ISYDGTV (reference sequence). The CDR3 extends over 16 amino acids. After removal of 2 bases from V and 4 bases from J, the junction contained 2 bases not matched to a gene. CDR3 sequence (DNA): TGTGCCTTGTGGGAGGCTCAAGAGTTGGGCAAAAAAATCAAGGTATTT. This codes for CALWEAQELGKKIKVF.

Judged by abundance, this clone is medium-sized. V and J are TRGV9 and TRGJ1 or TRGJ2. V was clipped by 5 bases and J by 4 bases; unmatched bases: 5. CDR3 length: 12 amino acids. In germline, CDR1 is GITISATS, CDR2 ISYDGTV (reference sequence). As DNA, the CDR3 is TGTGCCTTGTGGGCCGAATATTATAAGAAACTCTTT. Protein sequence: CALWAEYYKKLF.

In this sample, this clone is medium-sized. The V call is TRGV9, the J call TRGJP. The V gene end was trimmed by 0 bases and the J gene end by 2 bases; junction bases not matched to a gene: 1. The germline V gene has CDR1 GITISATS and CDR2 ISYDGTV (reference sequence). The CDR3 totals 17 residues. The CDR3 nucleotides read TGTGCCTTGTGGGAGGTGAGGCAAGAGTTGGGCAAAAAAATCAAGGTATTT. As protein: CALWEVRQELGKKIKVF.

J is TRGJP and V is TRGV9. The V gene's germline CDR1 is GITISATS and CDR2 ISYDGTV (reference sequence). Trimming removed 5 bases from V and 11 bases from J; junction bases left unmatched: 6. The CDR3 is made up of 14 amino acids. The CDR3 reads CALWVPMGKKIKVF. DNA of the CDR3: TGTGCCTTGTGGGTTCCAATGGGCAAAAAAATCAAGGTATTT.

This clone is judged medium-sized. V and J are TRGV4 and TRGJ1 or TRGJ2. The CDR3 spans 15 residues. V shed 1 base, J shed 4 bases, and the junction held 10 bases outside the gene matches. Germline CDR1 reads EGSTGY; CDR2 reads YDSYTSSV. CDR3: CATWDGSVGYYKKLF. The CDR3 bases are TGTGCCACCTGGGATGGCTCCGTTGGGTATTATAAGAAACTCTTT.